This entry lists 32 T cell receptor beta chains sequenced from one sample in a study of CD8+CD57+ T cells in acquired aplastic anemia. Template material for TCR beta VDJ and CDR3 profiling consisted of genomic DNA. TCRdb passed the reads through MiXCR, listing each CDR3 protein once. The data show 150,000 to 200,000 distinct CDR3 sequences, with about 60% seen just once and 35% to 50% held by the top ten. Sequencing was carried out using sorted CD4+, CD8+, or CD8+CD57+ T cells (not recorded which) from PBMCs. The origin of the receptors is a human donor in good health.

This chain connects TRBV24-1 to TRBJ2-5, with 9 bases aligning to TRBD1. In germline, CDR1 is KGHDR, CDR2 SFDVKD. V gave up 5 bases and J gave up 5 bases; unmatched junction bases: 11. CDR3 size: 16 residues. The chain's CDR3 is CATSATSGTGRETQYF. The CDR3 DNA reads TGTGCCACCAGTGCTACATCCGGGACAGGGAGGGAGACCCAGTACTTC.

There are many counts of this clonotype. The chain links TRBV11-2 to TRBJ2-7, with a possible D match to TRBD1 (5 bases). The CDR3 has 13 amino acids. The V gene lost 5 bases and the J gene lost 4 bases, with 12 bases spanning the gap. Germline CDR1 is SGHAT and CDR2 is FQNNGV. In DNA, the CDR3 is TGTGCCAGCAGCCTATTCCAGGGTTACGAGCAGTACTTC. Amino acid sequence: CASSLFQGYEQYF.

The chain uses TRBV2 and TRBJ2-7, with 9 nucleotides matching TRBD1. This CDR3 has 15 amino acids. CDR1 SNHLY and CDR2 FYNNEI come from the germline V gene. The V segment lost 10 bases and the J segment 7 bases; nucleotides outside the gene matches: 17. The CDR3 sequence: CANSPRGTGRHEQYF. In nucleotides, the CDR3 is TGTGCCAACAGCCCCAGGGGGACAGGGAGGCATGAGCAGTACTTC.

This clonotype was seen more than once but under ten times. The chain links TRBV10-3 to TRBJ2-7; no clear D. Per germline, CDR1 ENHRY and CDR2 SYGVKD. CDR3 length equals 11 residues. V lost 6 bases and J 5 bases, leaving 8 bases between the germline ends. The CDR3 loop reads CAISGQDEQYF. CDR3 bases: TGTGCCATCAGCGGCCAAGACGAGCAGTACTTC.

This clonotype was counted a few times. The chain has TRBV6-5 and TRBJ1-2, with a weak D call TRBD1 (5 bases). The V gene's germline CDR1 is MNHEY and CDR2 SVGAGI. Trimming left V 4 bases short and J 7 bases short, with 13 bases between. The CDR3 runs to 13 residues. As DNA, the CDR3 is TGTGCCAGCAGTTTCCGACAGCTGGGTGGCTACACCTTC. Amino acid sequence: CASSFRQLGGYTF.

The chain recombines TRBV7-9 with TRBJ1-1; 11 bases fit TRBD1. V dropped 5 bases and J dropped 1; count of bases not matched to a gene: 3. The CDR3 runs 15 residues. Germline CDR1 reads SEHNR; CDR2 reads FQNEAQ (reference sequence). The CDR3 DNA reads TGTGCCAGCAGCGCGGACAGGGGGCCGAACACTGAAGCTTTCTTT. Translating it yields CASSADRGPNTEAFF.

The gene calls are TRBV5-6 and TRBJ2-7; TRBD2 might be the D (5 bases). CDR3 length: 14 residues. CDR1 SGHDT and CDR2 YYEEEE come from the germline V gene. V lost 3 bases and J 7 bases, leaving 17 bases between the germline ends. This CDR3 reads CASSSPLLAYEQYF. CDR3 bases: TGTGCCAGCAGCTCACCACTTCTAGCTTATGAGCAGTACTTC. Full variable domain (outside the CDR3, taken from reference TRBV5-6 and TRBJ2-7): DAGVTQSPTHLIKTRGQQVTLRCSPKSGHDTVSWYQQALGQGPQFIFQYYEEEERQRGNFPDRFSGHQFPNYSSELNVNALLLGDSALYLCASSSPLLAYEQYFGPGTRLTVT.

This clonotype was detected only once. A read error is possible here, since a much larger clone lies one base away. The missing conserved phenylalanine or tryptophan at the end of this CDR3 makes a read error likely. The V and J genes are TRBV11-2 and TRBJ2-2; D may be TRBD1 or TRBD2 (5 bases each). The germline gives CDR1 SGHAT, CDR2 FQNNGV. Trimming removed 4 bases at V and 0 bases at J, with 9 bases between. The CDR3 totals 15 residues. The CDR3 is CASSWDPANTGELFS. The CDR3, as DNA: TGTGCCAGCAGCTGGGACCCCGCGAACACCGGGGAGCTGTTTTCT.

This clonotype was seen at least ten times. V is TRBV13 and J is TRBJ2-7, with TRBD1 as a possible D gene (6 bases). Germline CDR1 is PRHDT and CDR2 is FYEKMQ (reference sequence). V lost 5 bases and J 3 bases, leaving 14 bases between the germline ends. This CDR3 has 14 amino acids. CDR3 sequence reads: CASSPHRENYEQYF. The DNA of the CDR3 is TGTGCCAGCAGCCCTCACAGGGAGAACTACGAGCAGTACTTC.

This sequence joins TRBV20-1 and TRBJ1-4; TRBD1 aligns across 11 bases. Germline CDR1 reads DFQATT; CDR2 reads SNEGSKA (reference sequence). This CDR3 is 17 amino acids long. The V segment lost 0 bases and the J segment 2 bases; nucleotides outside the gene matches: 5. The chain's CDR3 is CSAREDRGLSTNEKLFF. The CDR3, as DNA: TGCAGTGCTAGAGAGGACAGGGGGCTTAGCACTAATGAAAAACTGTTTTTT.

The chain uses TRBV6-4 and TRBJ2-3; D may match TRBD1 or TRBD2 (5 bases each). The CDR3 totals 14 residues. Trimming took 4 bases from V and 3 from J, leaving 11 bases between them. From germline, CDR1 is MRHNA and CDR2 SNTAGT. The CDR3 reads CASSASGTTDTQYF. The CDR3 DNA reads TGTGCCAGCAGTGCGTCCGGGACGACAGATACGCAGTATTTT.

The chain carries TRBV10-3 and TRBJ2-7; D gene unclear. The CDR3 extends over 13 amino acids. The V end was cut by 4 bases, the J end by 3 bases, with 10 bases between. CDR1 and CDR2 from the germline V gene are ENHRY and SYGVKD. CDR3 region: CAISGDGDYEQYF. In DNA, the CDR3 is TGTGCCATCAGTGGAGACGGTGACTACGAGCAGTACTTC.

This clonotype was counted ten times or more. The gene calls are TRBV6-2 or TRBV6-3 and TRBJ2-7; 9 nucleotides line up with TRBD1. Unmatched junction bases numbered 5, after V lost 3 bases and J lost 5 bases. This CDR3 spans 14 amino acids. Per germline, CDR1 MNHEY and CDR2 SVGEGT. The CDR3 region has the DNA TGTGCCAGCAGTTATTGGGGACAGGGCAACGAGCAGTACTTC. As protein: CASSYWGQGNEQYF.

V is TRBV12-3 or TRBV12-4 and J is TRBJ1-3; TRBD1 might be the D (6 bases). Trimming removed 6 bases from V and 0 bases from J, with 18 bases in between. CDR3 length: 17 amino acids. CDR3 DNA: TGTGCCAGCAGCCCGTACCCGGACAGCTCCTCTGGAAACACCATATATTTT. Protein sequence: CASSPYPDSSSGNTIYF.

This CDR3 reads CASSLDPSGAYEQYF. The CDR3 DNA follows: TGTGCCAGCAGTTTAGACCCGTCGGGTGCCTACGAGCAGTACTTC. This chain connects TRBV12-3 or TRBV12-4 to TRBJ2-7; D gene ambiguous. The ends were cut back, 1 base at V and 2 bases at J, with 12 bases in the middle. The CDR3 contains 15 residues.

Remarks on this clonotype: Here the CDR3 omits its conserved ending phenylalanine or tryptophan, so a read error is the likely source. The rearrangement uses TRBV7-3 and TRBJ1-6; TRBD1 matches 9 bases. J lost 10 bases, V lost 5 bases, and 6 bases had no gene match. CDR1 SGHTA and CDR2 FQGTGA come from the germline V gene. This CDR3 is 14 amino acids long. In DNA, the CDR3 is TGTGCCAGCAGCCAGGGACAGGGTCTCTCACCCCTCCACCTT. Protein product: CASSQGQGLSPLHL.

This clonotype showed up just once. V and J are TRBV5-1 and TRBJ1-5; 7 bases match TRBD1. J was trimmed by 7 bases and V by 4 bases; bases with no gene match: 14. The CDR3 length is 16 residues. The germline CDR1 and CDR2 sequences are SGHRS and YFSETQ. CDR3 DNA: TGCGCCAGCAGCCCAGGGCCCCCGACAGGGTTCCAGCCCCAGCATTTT. Translating it yields CASSPGPPTGFQPQHF.

The genes are TRBV2 and TRBJ2-5, with TRBD1 matching 7 bases. CDR1 and CDR2 from the germline V gene are SNHLY and FYNNEI. V lost 7 bases, J lost 9 bases, and 14 bases stayed unmatched. CDR3 length: 14 amino acids. CDR3 DNA: TGTGCCAGCATTAACTCCATACAGGGGAGTGCCCAGTACTTC. Amino acids: CASINSIQGSAQYF.

This clonotype was detected once. The J gene is TRBJ2-5, the V gene TRBV5-6; 7 bases align to TRBD2. CDR3 length equals 13 residues. The germline V gene has CDR1 SGHDT and CDR2 YYEEEE. V gave up 2 bases and J gave up 4 bases; unmatched junction bases: 2. Here the CDR3 reads CASSFERGETQYF. The DNA for the CDR3 is TGTGCCAGCAGCTTTGAGCGGGGAGAGACCCAGTACTTC.

This clonotype was seen ten or more times. The chain is built from TRBV14 and TRBJ2-1; possible D gene TRBD2, 6 bases. V lost 3 bases and J lost 6, with 15 bases in between. This CDR3 is 15 amino acids long. Germline CDR1 SGHDN, CDR2 FVKESK. The CDR3 DNA reads TGTGCCAGCAGCCAGACACGAAGGGGACTCAATGAGCAGTTCTTC. This sequence encodes CASSQTRRGLNEQFF.

The chain is built from TRBV20-1 and TRBJ2-7; D is unclear. CDR3 length equals 14 residues. Trimming cost V 3 bases and J 2 bases, with 14 bases left between them. Germline values: CDR1 DFQATT, CDR2 SNEGSKA (reference sequence). CDR3 DNA sequence: TGCAGTGCTAGTTTCACTGGGCATCCCTACGAGCAGTACTTC. Its protein product is CSASFTGHPYEQYF.

CDR3 nucleotides: TGTGCCAGCAGTCAGCAGGTTGACCAGCCCCAGCATTTT. Protein: CASSQQVDQPQHF. The genes are TRBV2 and TRBJ1-5; D not certain. CDR3 size: 13 residues. Trimming stripped 5 bases from V and 7 bases from J, with 12 bases between. Germline V CDR1 and CDR2: SNHLY, FYNNEI.

The rearrangement joins TRBV6-5 to TRBJ2-1, with 7 bases fitting TRBD1. This CDR3 is 15 amino acids long. The junction had 8 bases not matched to a gene; V was cut back by 6 bases and J by 3 bases. Germline-derived CDR1 and CDR2 are MNHEY and SVGAGI. As DNA, the CDR3 is TGTGCCAGCAGCGACACAGGGACAGTCTACAATGAGCAGTTCTTC. It specifies CASSDTGTVYNEQFF.

There are a few counts of this clonotype. The rearrangement uses TRBV19 and TRBJ1-5; D may be TRBD1 (5 bases). Trimming pared 0 bases from V and 7 bases from J, leaving 13 bases between. Germline V gene data show CDR1 as LNHDA and CDR2 as SQIVND (reference sequence). The CDR3 covers 15 residues. In nucleotides, the CDR3 is TGTGCCAGTAGTATAGATCGGGGGGGAGGACAGCCCCAGCATTTT. This sequence encodes CASSIDRGGGQPQHF.

The chain joins TRBV7-7 to TRBJ1-6; no clear D. This CDR3 is 13 amino acids long. Germline values: CDR1 SSHAT, CDR2 FNYEAQ (reference sequence). With 2 bases removed from V and 6 bases from J, the gap between germline ends came to 5 bases. This CDR3 is CASSLNRNSPLHF. Written as DNA, the CDR3 is TGTGCCAGCAGCTTAAATCGTAATTCACCCCTCCACTTT.

Turning to this clonotype: A much larger clone lies a single base off, so this may be a read error. The V call is TRBV6-2 or TRBV6-3, the J call TRBJ2-1; D may be TRBD2 (5 bases). V was shortened by 5 bases and J by 4 bases, with 12 bases between the two germline ends. CDR1 MNHEY and CDR2 SVGEGT come from the germline V gene. The CDR3 totals 14 residues. For the CDR3, the DNA is TGTGCCAGCAGTCCAGTAGCGCAATACAATGAGCAGTTCTTC. Translation: CASSPVAQYNEQFF.

This clonotype turned up a few times. The rearrangement joins TRBV5-1 to TRBJ1-6; tentative D call: TRBD1 (6 bases). The V end was cut by 4 bases, the J end by 10 bases, with 18 bases between. The CDR3 is 15 residues long. Germline lookup yields CDR1 SGHRS and CDR2 YFSETQ. The CDR3 sequence is CASSQLQGLGSPLHF. The CDR3 DNA reads as TGCGCCAGCAGCCAACTACAGGGTTTGGGGTCACCCCTCCACTTT.

This chain links TRBV12-3 or TRBV12-4 with TRBJ2-3; D might be TRBD2 (5 bases). The CDR3 is 14 amino acids. With 5 bases removed from V and 0 bases from J, the gap between germline ends came to 9 bases. The CDR3 DNA reads TGTGCCAGCAGTCTACTAGGGAGCACAGATACGCAGTATTTT. It translates to CASSLLGSTDTQYF.

This clonotype was recorded a few times. A read error may be the cause here, since a much bigger clone is one base away. This rearrangement joins TRBV10-2 to TRBJ2-3; D is perhaps TRBD1 or TRBD2 (5 bases each). Germline V gene lookup returns CDR1 WSHSY and CDR2 SAAADI. There are 16 residues in the CDR3. CDR3 sequence (DNA): TGTGCCAGCAGCCCCCCGGGACGGGGTTTTGGGGATACGCAGTATTTT. Residues: CASSPPGRGFGDTQYF.

The chain employs TRBV29-1 and TRBJ2-2; unclear D gene. The V end was cut by 4 bases, the J end by 0 bases, with 6 bases between. Germline V gene lookup returns CDR1 SQVTM and CDR2 ANQGSEA. The CDR3 is made up of 13 amino acids. The CDR3: CSVGCANTGELFF. The CDR3 DNA reads TGCAGCGTTGGCTGTGCGAACACCGGGGAGCTGTTTTTT.

The V and J genes are TRBV5-8 and TRBJ1-6, with 10 bases that match TRBD1. Germline CDR1 SGHTS, CDR2 YDEGEE. V dropped 0 bases and J dropped 9; count of bases not matched to a gene: 3. The CDR3 is 15 amino acids. The chain's CDR3 is CASSLGQGASSPLHF. The CDR3 DNA follows: TGTGCCAGCAGCTTGGGACAGGGGGCAAGTTCACCCCTCCACTTT. Full variable domain (missing parts from reference TRBV5-8 and TRBJ1-6): EAGVTQSPTHLIKTRGQQATLRCSPISGHTSVYWYQQALGLGLQFLLWYDEGEERNRGNFPPRFSGRQFPNYSSELNVNALELEDSALYLCASSLGQGASSPLHFGNGTRLTVT.

The V gene is TRBV19, the J gene TRBJ1-1; D unresolved. The CDR3 sequence is 15 residues long. The V end lost 5 bases, the J end lost 4 bases, and 17 bases lay between the germline ends. Germline V gives CDR1 LNHDA, CDR2 SQIVND (reference sequence). This CDR3 is CASSPFSGGGTEAFF. The DNA for the CDR3 is TGTGCCAGTAGTCCCTTCAGCGGAGGTGGCACTGAAGCTTTCTTT.